The rows below give T cell receptor beta chains drawn from one sample of a study of cytomegalovirus exposure and HLA in healthy donors. Produced via immunoSEQ multiplex PCR; TCRdb's table is partial and in-frame only. Among 200,000 to 250,000 clones, approximately 88% were seen once, and the ten largest hold more than 0.6%. Sequenced input: PBMCs. These receptor sequences come from a boy aged 2-9 years in good health and CMV-seronegative. The CDR3 runs from the conserved cysteine through the conserved F or W.

v_call: TRBV30
j_call: TRBJ2-1
cdr3_aa: CAWRSRTSSYNEQFF

v_call: TRBV2
j_call: TRBJ1-2
cdr3_aa: CASSGPQGSGYTF

v_call: TRBV19
j_call: TRBJ1-1
cdr3_aa: CASSPTGALLRNTEAFF

v_call: TRBV5-1
j_call: TRBJ2-1
cdr3_aa: CASGAASSYNEQFF

v_call: TRBV2
j_call: TRBJ2-3
cdr3_aa: CASSEQGVDTDTQYF

v_call: TRBV9
j_call: TRBJ1-3
cdr3_aa: CASSRDRRNTIYF

v_call: TRBV19
j_call: TRBJ2-7
cdr3_aa: CASSGLAGGEQYF

v_call: TRBV25-1
j_call: TRBJ2-1
cdr3_aa: CASRKTSGAYNEQFF

v_call: TRBV19
j_call: TRBJ2-3
cdr3_aa: CASSITVGQGFADTQYF

v_call: TRBV11-3
j_call: TRBJ1-3
cdr3_aa: CASSSGGGARAGNTIYF

v_call: TRBV7-9
j_call: TRBJ2-5
cdr3_aa: CASSKLAGLQETQYF

v_call: TRBV4-1
j_call: TRBJ2-1
cdr3_aa: CASSQDRNYNEQFF

v_call: TRBV6-5
j_call: TRBJ1-2
cdr3_aa: CASRPGQGANYGYTF

v_call: TRBV2
j_call: TRBJ1-1
cdr3_aa: CAIRVGGGTEAFF

v_call: TRBV7-2
j_call: TRBJ2-3
cdr3_aa: CASSFDRADTQYF

v_call: TRBV5-8
j_call: TRBJ2-5
cdr3_aa: CASSNRDRGLQETQYF

v_call: TRBV5-5
j_call: TRBJ1-1
cdr3_aa: CASSQQGNTEAFF

v_call: TRBV2
j_call: TRBJ1-1
cdr3_aa: CASRPDSHTEAFF

v_call: TRBV9
j_call: TRBJ1-1
cdr3_aa: CASSDRGNTEAFF

v_call: TRBV7-9
j_call: -
cdr3_aa: CASSFKLGVEGEQYF

v_call: TRBV6-1
j_call: TRBJ2-7
cdr3_aa: CASSDSNWAGYEQYF

v_call: TRBV5-1
j_call: TRBJ1-2
cdr3_aa: CASSLSREDGYTF

v_call: TRBV27
j_call: TRBJ2-1
cdr3_aa: CASSLGTSGSNEQFF

v_call: TRBV2
j_call: TRBJ1-2
cdr3_aa: CASSEGPSVYGYTF

v_call: TRBV30
j_call: TRBJ1-1
cdr3_aa: CAWSVRGGTEAFF

v_call: TRBV30
j_call: TRBJ1-2
cdr3_aa: CAWSQQGEGFGYTF

v_call: TRBV6-6
j_call: TRBJ1-5
cdr3_aa: CASSYLSGQVGQPQHF

v_call: TRBV27
j_call: TRBJ2-7
cdr3_aa: CASSQTRGSSYEQYF

v_call: TRBV30
j_call: TRBJ2-3
cdr3_aa: CAWNGGDTDTQYF

v_call: TRBV6-4
j_call: TRBJ2-3
cdr3_aa: CASSDSGGVGSDTQYF

v_call: TRBV12-5
j_call: TRBJ2-1
cdr3_aa: CASAGTSGDNEQFF

v_call: TRBV7-6
j_call: TRBJ1-1
cdr3_aa: CASSLENRDQNTEAFF

v_call: TRBV27
j_call: TRBJ1-1
cdr3_aa: CASSLSGDTEAFF

v_call: TRBV27
j_call: TRBJ2-7
cdr3_aa: CASSSLTSGYEQYF

v_call: TRBV10-1
j_call: TRBJ2-7
cdr3_aa: CASSELSGGAGEQYF

v_call: TRBV7-2
j_call: TRBJ2-3
cdr3_aa: CASSLRASGGPSTDTQYF

v_call: TRBV30
j_call: TRBJ2-3
cdr3_aa: CAWSPSDTQYF

v_call: TRBV14
j_call: TRBJ2-1
cdr3_aa: CASSHPSDRGYEQFF

v_call: TRBV11-2
j_call: TRBJ2-1
cdr3_aa: CASSRHPWVELTPLNEQFF

v_call: TRBV18
j_call: TRBJ2-3
cdr3_aa: CASSIGGTDTQYF

v_call: TRBV5-7
j_call: TRBJ1-5
cdr3_aa: CASSTRTRDQPQHF

v_call: TRBV6-5
j_call: TRBJ2-1
cdr3_aa: CASSYSLSRGEQFF

v_call: TRBV10-3
j_call: TRBJ2-7
cdr3_aa: CAISDERTSHSYEQYF

v_call: TRBV10-1
j_call: TRBJ1-1
cdr3_aa: CASSETNGGTEAFF

v_call: TRBV30
j_call: TRBJ2-7
cdr3_aa: CACARDRVSYEQYF

v_call: TRBV5-1
j_call: TRBJ1-1
cdr3_aa: CASSLGPGQGEAFF

v_call: TRBV6-6
j_call: TRBJ2-7
cdr3_aa: CASSYSRAEAYEQYF

v_call: TRBV5-4
j_call: TRBJ1-2
cdr3_aa: CASSWGRGSYGYTF

v_call: TRBV6-1
j_call: TRBJ2-5
cdr3_aa: CASSEYAGRGQETQYF

v_call: TRBV2
j_call: TRBJ2-3
cdr3_aa: CASSEGTGTDTQYF

v_call: TRBV5-1
j_call: -
cdr3_aa: CASSSTGGAHYEQYF

v_call: TRBV5-6
j_call: TRBJ2-3
cdr3_aa: CASSIVPVISGTDTQYF

v_call: TRBV12-5
j_call: TRBJ2-2
cdr3_aa: CASGLVRFGVKNTGELFF

v_call: TRBV5-8
j_call: TRBJ1-1
cdr3_aa: CASTLRGLNTEAFF

v_call: TRBV4-1
j_call: TRBJ1-2
cdr3_aa: CASSQPNRPPSNYGYTF

v_call: TRBV13
j_call: TRBJ2-5
cdr3_aa: CASSLNGIETQYF

v_call: TRBV2
j_call: TRBJ1-2
cdr3_aa: CASNKDRVDYGYTF

v_call: TRBV5-8
j_call: TRBJ2-7
cdr3_aa: CASRWESYEQYF

v_call: TRBV7-9
j_call: TRBJ2-2
cdr3_aa: CASSRPASGANTGELFF

v_call: TRBV2
j_call: TRBJ1-3
cdr3_aa: CASSERSSGNTIYF